This T cell receptor beta chain was recorded in a study of cytomegalovirus exposure and HLA in healthy donors. With 60 Vbeta and 13 Jbeta primers, the PCR was carried out. Sequenced by immunoSEQ multiplex PCR; TCRdb stores in-frame clones only, minus some. The data show about 300,000 clones, about nine tenths seen once. The CDR3 runs 14 residues. From germline, CDR1 is SGHNT and CDR2 YYREEE (reference sequence). The J segment lost 9 bases and the V segment lost 5 bases, leaving 10 bases of the junction unmatched. Study conclusions and caveats: Sequencing artifact likely explains a cluster of highly shared sequence variants. Trimming of TCR beta V- and J-genes showed a link, identified in a later analysis, to a missense DCLRE1C variant.

In the case of this clone: Its antigen is currently unknown.

The clonotype was recovered from a man in his forties in good health and CMV-seropositive. The rearrangement links TRBV5-4 to TRBJ2-1, with TRBD2 matching over 8 bases. Sequenced: PBMCs. CDR3 loop: CASSGGLAAAEQFF. The CDR3 DNA reads as TGTGCCAGCAGTGGAGGACTAGCCGCGGCTGAGCAGTTCTTC. The entire variable domain, with the rest obtained from reference TRBV5-4 and TRBJ2-1, is as follows: ETGVTQSPTHLIKTRGQQVTLRCSSQSGHNTVSWYQQALGQGPQFIFQYYREEENGRGNFPPRFSGLQFPNYSSELNVNALELDDSALYLCASSGGLAAAEQFFGPGTRLTVL.